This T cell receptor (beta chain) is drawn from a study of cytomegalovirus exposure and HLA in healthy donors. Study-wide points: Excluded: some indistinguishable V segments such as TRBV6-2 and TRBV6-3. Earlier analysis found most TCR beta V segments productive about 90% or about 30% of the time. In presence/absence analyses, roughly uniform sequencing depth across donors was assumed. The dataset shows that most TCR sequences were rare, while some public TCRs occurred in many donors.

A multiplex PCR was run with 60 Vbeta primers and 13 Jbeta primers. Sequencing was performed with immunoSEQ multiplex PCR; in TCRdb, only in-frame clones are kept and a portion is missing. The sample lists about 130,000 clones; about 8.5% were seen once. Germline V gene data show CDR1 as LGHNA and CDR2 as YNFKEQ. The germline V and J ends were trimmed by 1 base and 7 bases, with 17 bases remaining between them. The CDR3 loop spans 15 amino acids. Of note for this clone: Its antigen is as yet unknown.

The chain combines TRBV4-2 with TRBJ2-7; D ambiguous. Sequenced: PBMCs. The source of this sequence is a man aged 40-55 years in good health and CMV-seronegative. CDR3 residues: CASSQVSSAMEEQYV. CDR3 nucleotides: TGTGCCAGCAGCCAAGTGTCGTCAGCCATGGAGGAGCAGTACGTC.